Listed below are T cell receptor beta chains from one sample, sequenced in a study of T cell responses to AZD1222 COVID-19 vaccine. Clones were sequenced by immunoSEQ multiplex PCR, and TCRdb holds only the in-frame ones, with some missing. The repertoire holds 120,000 to 150,000 clones, with approximately 86% as singletons. The material sequenced was peripheral blood, taken 28 days after the second AZD1222 dose. Receptors were obtained from an adult who received the AZD1222 COVID-19 vaccine. Both conserved end residues are part of each CDR3. The D gene is left open where the match is weak. Rows give clone size only sometimes, using once, few, many, or a class for an expanded clone.

j_call: TRBJ2-3
d_call: .
v_call: TRBV7-9
clone_size: .
cdr3_nt: TGTGCCAGCAGCCGAAAGTCGGCATATACAGATACGCAGTATTTT
cdr3_aa: CASSRKSAYTDTQYF

j_call: TRBJ1-1
d_call: TRBD1
v_call: TRBV28
clone_size: .
cdr3_nt: TGTGCCAGCAGTTTGGAACCCGGGACAGGGTTTGAAGCTTTCTTT
cdr3_aa: CASSLEPGTGFEAFF

j_call: TRBJ1-5
d_call: .
v_call: TRBV6-1
clone_size: .
cdr3_nt: TGTGCCAGCAGTGAAAGGGATCATCAGCCCCAGCATTTT
cdr3_aa: CASSERDHQPQHF

j_call: TRBJ2-3
d_call: TRBD1
v_call: TRBV18
clone_size: .
cdr3_nt: TGTGCCAGCTCCCTTACCGGACAGGGGGAGGGGACAGATACGCAGTATTTT
cdr3_aa: CASSLTGQGEGTDTQYF

j_call: TRBJ2-3
d_call: .
v_call: TRBV4-2
clone_size: .
cdr3_nt: TGTGCCAGCAGGGGCACAGATACGCAGTATTTT
cdr3_aa: CASRGTDTQYF

j_call: TRBJ2-2
d_call: .
v_call: TRBV6-5
clone_size: .
cdr3_nt: TGTGCCAGCAGTATCCACTGGGGGGAGCTGTTTTTT
cdr3_aa: CASSIHWGELFF

j_call: TRBJ1-4
d_call: .
v_call: TRBV27
clone_size: .
cdr3_nt: TGTGCCAGCAGTATAATCGGGGGAGGAGCTAATGAAAAACTGTTTTTT
cdr3_aa: CASSIIGGGANEKLFF

j_call: TRBJ2-5
d_call: TRBD2
v_call: TRBV7-7
clone_size: .
cdr3_nt: TGTGCCAGCAGCTTACGGGCTTCGGGGAGCGGGGATCGTGAGACCCAGTACTTC
cdr3_aa: CASSLRASGSGDRETQYF

j_call: TRBJ1-1
d_call: TRBD1
v_call: TRBV7-9
clone_size: .
cdr3_nt: TGTGCCAGCATACTAAATCAGGGGGCCACTGAAGCTTTCTTT
cdr3_aa: CASILNQGATEAFF

j_call: TRBJ1-3
d_call: .
v_call: TRBV2
clone_size: .
cdr3_nt: TGTGCCAGCACTTTAGACGGGAGCTCTGGAAACACCATATATTTT
cdr3_aa: CASTLDGSSGNTIYF

j_call: TRBJ2-3
d_call: .
v_call: TRBV3-1/TRBV3-2
clone_size: once
cdr3_nt: TGTGCCAGCAGCGCCCGTGGCACAGATACGCAGTATTTT
cdr3_aa: CASSARGTDTQYF